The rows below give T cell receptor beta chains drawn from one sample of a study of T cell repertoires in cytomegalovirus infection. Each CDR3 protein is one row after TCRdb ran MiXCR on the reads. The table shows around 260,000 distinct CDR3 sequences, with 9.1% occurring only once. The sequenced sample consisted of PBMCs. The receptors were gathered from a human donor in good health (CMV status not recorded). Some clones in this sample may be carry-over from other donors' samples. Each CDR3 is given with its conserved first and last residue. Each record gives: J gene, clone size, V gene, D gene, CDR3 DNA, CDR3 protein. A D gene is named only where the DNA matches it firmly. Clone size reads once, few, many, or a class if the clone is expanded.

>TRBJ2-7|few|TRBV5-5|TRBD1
TGTGCCAGCAGCTCCGCAACAGGACAGGTTGGGGCCAACACGGAGCAGTACTTC
CASSSATGQVGANTEQYF
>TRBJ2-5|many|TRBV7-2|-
TGTGCCAGCAGTGGAAAGGGATCGGGAGAGGTCCTCGGAGAGACCCAGTACTTC
CASSGKGSGEVLGETQYF
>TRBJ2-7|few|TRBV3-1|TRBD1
TGTGCCAGCAGCCACCGCCATCGACAGGGGTACGAGCAGTACTTC
CASSHRHRQGYEQYF
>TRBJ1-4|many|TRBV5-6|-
TGTGCCAGCAGCCCGTGGTGGGGGACTAATGAAAAACTGTTTTTT
CASSPWWGTNEKLFF
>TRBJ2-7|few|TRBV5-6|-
TGTGCCAGCACCGCTTGGAATCCCGGACCCCCCTACGAGCAGTACTTC
CASTAWNPGPPYEQYF
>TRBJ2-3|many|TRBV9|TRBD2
TGTGCCAGCAGCTTGGGACTACCCAGCACAGATACGCAGTATTTT
CASSLGLPSTDTQYF
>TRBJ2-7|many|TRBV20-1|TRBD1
TGCAGTGCTAGAGAGACACCGCCCGGGACAGGGACCTACGAGCAGTACTTC
CSARETPPGTGTYEQYF
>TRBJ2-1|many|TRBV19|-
TGTGCCAGTAGCCCTCCTGGGGGGCGGGATGAGCAGTTCTTC
CASSPPGGRDEQFF
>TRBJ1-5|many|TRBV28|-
TGTGCCACCCAAGGGGGGGACGGGCAGCCCCAGCATTTT
CATQGGDGQPQHF
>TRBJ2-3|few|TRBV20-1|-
TGCAGTGCTAGGAAGGTCCCTCCAGATACGCAGTATTTT
CSARKVPPDTQYF
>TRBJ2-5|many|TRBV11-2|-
TGTGCCAGCAGCTTCAATGGGCTCACAGGGTTGGGGGAGACCCAGTACTTC
CASSFNGLTGLGETQYF
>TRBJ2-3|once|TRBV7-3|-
TGTGCCAGCAGCTTATCCCCCTCAACCACAGATACGCAGTATTTT
CASSLSPSTTDTQYF
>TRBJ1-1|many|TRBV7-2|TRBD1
TGTGCCAGCAGCAACCAGGACAGGTTCGGGAAAGCTTTCTTT
CASSNQDRFGKAFF
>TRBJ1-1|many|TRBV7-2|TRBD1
TGTGCCAGCAGCTTTGGGACAGCATCGAACACTGAAGCTTTCTTT
CASSFGTASNTEAFF
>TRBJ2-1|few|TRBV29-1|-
TGCAGCACGGGGGAGTACAATGAGCAGTTCTTC
CSTGEYNEQFF